These 25 T cell receptor beta chains share one sample of origin, sequenced in a study of technical replicates of blood from a few donors. Produced via immunoSEQ multiplex PCR; TCRdb's table is partial and in-frame only. The sample holds approximately 76,000 clones, roughly 97% seen once. Material for sequencing was T cells isolated from PBMCs. The receptors were gathered from a human donor in good health.

This clone has only a few counts. The V and J genes are TRBV7-3 and TRBJ1-2; weak D call: TRBD1 (6 bases). CDR1 is SGHTA, CDR2 FQGTGA, per germline. The CDR3 has 17 residues. Trimming removed 0 bases at V and 2 bases at J, with 16 bases between. CDR3 DNA sequence: TGTGCCAGCAGCTTAACCCGGGAAAAGGGGGAGAACTATGGCTACACCTTC. Protein: CASSLTREKGENYGYTF.

CDR3 nucleotides: TGCGCCAGCAGCTGGCCCCAGGGTGGGCTCTCCTACGAGCAGTACTTC. Residues: CASSWPQGGLSYEQYF. V and J are TRBV5-1 and TRBJ2-7, with D possibly being TRBD1 (5 bases). The germline V gene encodes CDR1 SGHRS and CDR2 YFSETQ. This CDR3 is 16 amino acids long. Between the trimmed V and J ends, which lost 3 bases and 0 bases, there was a span of 16 bases.

The V call is TRBV19, the J call TRBJ1-4; 7 bases fit TRBD1. The CDR3 spans 15 residues. Germline trimming cut 7 bases from V and 2 bases from J; bases unmatched to any gene: 7. In germline, CDR1 is LNHDA, CDR2 SQIVND (reference sequence). The CDR3 sequence: CASISRDSTNEKLFF. The CDR3 DNA reads TGTGCCAGTATTAGTCGGGACAGTACTAATGAAAAACTGTTTTTT.

This clone was detected only once. Other nucleotide sequences in the sample specify the same CDR3. The V gene is TRBV6-5, the J gene TRBJ1-1; D is unclear. Trimming cost V 2 bases and J 1 base, with 5 bases left between them. The CDR3 consists of 13 residues. Germline CDR1 MNHEY, CDR2 SVGAGI. CDR3 region: CASSYRGNTEAFF. CDR3 DNA sequence: TGTGCCAGCAGTTACCGGGGGAACACTGAAGCTTTCTTT.

This chain connects TRBV6-4 to TRBJ2-1; 9 bases map to TRBD2. CDR1 MRHNA and CDR2 SNTAGT come from the germline V gene. Trimming cost V 2 bases and J 8 bases; bases outside gene matches: 7. This CDR3 comprises 15 residues. The CDR3 spells CASSDDPSGKDEQFF. The DNA for the CDR3 is TGTGCCAGCAGTGACGACCCTAGCGGGAAAGATGAGCAGTTCTTC.

CDR3 loop: CASSGGTGAYEQYF. The CDR3 coding sequence is TGTGCCAGCAGTGGGGGGACAGGGGCCTACGAGCAGTACTTC. V and J are TRBV6-1 and TRBJ2-7, with 10 bases aligning to TRBD1. The V and J ends lost 4 bases and 2 bases, in that order; junction bases with no gene match: 2. The CDR3 runs 14 residues. Germline assignment: CDR1 MNHNS and CDR2 SASEGT.

The chain links TRBV9 to TRBJ2-1; 8 nucleotides align to TRBD2. CDR1 SGDLS and CDR2 YYNGEE come from the germline V gene. There are 15 residues in the CDR3. Unmatched junction bases numbered 2, after V lost 0 bases and J lost 3 bases. CDR3 in DNA: TGTGCCAGCAGCGTAGTTACTAGCGGCTACAATGAGCAGTTCTTC. Its translation: CASSVVTSGYNEQFF.

The chain carries TRBV4-1 and TRBJ1-1, with D unclear. The CDR3 is 14 residues long. The germline CDR1 and CDR2 sequences are MGHRA and YSYEKL. The V and J ends lost 1 base and 5 bases respectively, with 11 bases between them. The CDR3 protein is CASSQGGRGTEAFF. CDR3 in DNA: TGCGCCAGCAGCCAAGGCGGCCGAGGGACTGAAGCTTTCTTT.

This chain links TRBV7-4 with TRBJ1-5, with a tentative D call TRBD1 (6 bases). CDR3 size: 16 residues. Germline CDR1 is SGHVT and CDR2 is SQSDAQ. The V end was cut by 3 bases, the J end by 3 bases, with 15 bases between. CDR3 sequence: CASSLVRTVFNQPQHF. The CDR3 DNA reads as TGTGCCAGCAGCTTGGTTCGGACAGTTTTCAATCAGCCCCAGCATTTT.

The genes are TRBV6-1 and TRBJ1-2, with 7 positions matching TRBD1. Germline values: CDR1 MNHNS, CDR2 SASEGT. J was trimmed by 4 bases and V by 1 base; bases with no gene match: 3. The CDR3 has 14 residues. The CDR3 DNA is TGTGCCAGCAGTGAAGAGGGGGCTCTCTATGGCTACACCTTC. Translation: CASSEEGALYGYTF.

This chain uses TRBV5-1 with TRBJ2-2; possible D gene TRBD1, 6 bases. The length of the CDR3 is 17 residues. The ends were cut back, 0 bases at V and 5 bases at J, with 17 bases in the middle. Germline V gene sequence: CDR1 SGHRS, CDR2 YFSETQ. The CDR3 sequence: CASSLVVLGASTGELFF. The CDR3 nucleotides are TGCGCCAGCAGCTTGGTTGTATTGGGGGCGAGTACCGGGGAGCTGTTTTTT.

The chain links TRBV9 to TRBJ2-3, with D perhaps matching TRBD1 (5 bases). The CDR3 loop spans 16 amino acids. Germline V CDR1 and CDR2: SGDLS, YYNGEE. The ends were cut back, 0 bases at V and 9 bases at J, with 20 bases in the middle. CDR3 sequence (DNA): TGTGCCAGCAGCGTAGGCGAGTGGACAAGGGTAGGGACGCAGTATTTT. Translating gives CASSVGEWTRVGTQYF.

The chain joins TRBV5-1 to TRBJ2-4; D might be TRBD2 (7 bases). Germline lookup yields CDR1 SGHRS and CDR2 YFSETQ. The CDR3 has 14 residues. Trimming removed 2 bases from V and 5 bases from J, with 11 bases in between. The DNA of the CDR3 is TGCGCCAGCAGCTTAGAAGGGGGGGAAAACATTCAGTACTTC. It translates to CASSLEGGENIQYF. Variable domain in full (rest from reference TRBV5-1 and TRBJ2-4): KAGVTQTPRYLIKTRGQQVTLSCSPISGHRSVSWYQQTPGQGLQFLFEYFSETQRNKGNFPGRFSGRQFSNSRSEMNVSTLELGDSALYLCASSLEGGENIQYFGAGTRLSVL.

V is TRBV5-5 and J is TRBJ2-7; the D is unclear. This CDR3 region has 15 residues. With 1 base removed from V and 0 bases from J, the gap between germline ends came to 11 bases. The germline V gene encodes CDR1 SGHKS and CDR2 YYEKEE (reference sequence). The CDR3 here is CASSLYEFSSYEQYF. CDR3 in DNA: TGTGCCAGCAGCTTGTACGAGTTTTCCTCCTACGAGCAGTACTTC.

This clone appeared once. The J gene is TRBJ2-7, the V gene TRBV6-5, with 9 bases fitting TRBD1. The CDR3 spans 13 residues. With V trimmed by 2 bases and J by 6 bases, 2 bases remained unmatched. CDR1 and CDR2 from the germline V gene are MNHEY and SVGAGI. The CDR3 sequence is CASSYGTGSEQYF. The DNA of the CDR3 is TGTGCCAGCAGTTACGGGACAGGGAGCGAGCAGTACTTC.

The V gene is TRBV4-2, the J gene TRBJ1-2, with TRBD1 matching over 11 bases. With V trimmed by 1 base and J by 3 bases, 7 bases remained unmatched. The CDR3 extends over 17 amino acids. The germline V gene has CDR1 LGHNA and CDR2 YNFKEQ. The CDR3 coding sequence is TGTGCCAGCAGCCAAGGATACGGACAGGGGGCAGACTATGGCTACACCTTC. This sequence encodes CASSQGYGQGADYGYTF.

The CDR3 is CASSEYTPITGELFF. In nucleotides, the CDR3 is TGTGCCAGCAGTGAATATACACCCATCACCGGGGAGCTGTTTTTT. The chain combines TRBV25-1 with TRBJ2-2; D is undetermined. CDR3 size: 15 residues. Germline CDR1 reads MGHDK; CDR2 reads SYGVNS. V lost 0 bases, J lost 4 bases, and 9 bases lay in between.

This chain connects TRBV28 to TRBJ1-4; D gene ambiguous. The ends were cut back, 7 bases at V and 8 bases at J, with 11 bases in the middle. The CDR3 totals 12 residues. The germline V gene has CDR1 MDHEN and CDR2 SYDVKM. The CDR3 here is CASTQRQEKLFF. The CDR3 nucleotides read TGTGCCAGCACCCAGAGGCAGGAAAAACTGTTTTTT.

This sequence joins TRBV7-2 and TRBJ2-5; TRBD1 matches at 9 bases. V lost 2 bases and J lost 0; bases outside the gene matches: 10. Germline CDR1 SGHTA, CDR2 FQGNSA. There are 18 residues in the CDR3. The CDR3 loop reads CASSLRNTWTGDQETQYF. DNA of the CDR3: TGTGCCAGCAGCTTAAGGAATACCTGGACAGGGGACCAAGAGACCCAGTACTTC.

J is TRBJ2-5 and V is TRBV15; D is ambiguous. Germline lookup yields CDR1 LNHNV and CDR2 YYDKDF (reference sequence). This CDR3 comprises 13 residues. Trimming removed 1 base at V and 2 bases at J, with 5 bases between. The CDR3 is CATSRGPQETQYF. In DNA, the CDR3 is TGTGCCACCAGCAGAGGGCCTCAAGAGACCCAGTACTTC.

This clone was detected only once. This sequence joins TRBV5-6 and TRBJ2-7; D not resolved. Trimming removed 2 bases from V and 2 bases from J, with 8 bases in between. This CDR3 has 13 amino acids. From germline, CDR1 is SGHDT and CDR2 YYEEEE. CDR3 nucleotides: TGTGCCAGCAGCTTACACCATACCTACGAGCAGTACTTC. Amino acid sequence: CASSLHHTYEQYF.

The chain combines TRBV11-2 with TRBJ1-1, with TRBD1 matching over 9 bases. Germline trimming cut 5 bases from V and 7 bases from J; bases unmatched to any gene: 11. The CDR3 has 15 amino acids. CDR1 and CDR2 (germline): SGHAT, FQNNGV. The CDR3 bases are TGTGCCAGCAGCGATAGCCGGGACAGGGATCTTGAAGCTTTCTTT. Translated: CASSDSRDRDLEAFF.

The table lists this clone with a count of one. The genes are TRBV4-1 and TRBJ2-7, with TRBD2 as a possible D gene (6 bases). Per the germline V gene, CDR1 is MGHRA and CDR2 is YSYEKL. V lost 2 bases to trimming and J lost 6 bases, with 26 bases between them. The CDR3 contains 18 residues. The CDR3 DNA is TGCGCCAGCAGCCAATCGATCGAGCGGGCCTGGAATTCGGGCGAGCAGTACTTC. Its protein product is CASSQSIERAWNSGEQYF.

V and J are TRBV9 and TRBJ2-1, with 12 bases lining up with TRBD2. Germline V CDR1 and CDR2: SGDLS, YYNGEE. Unmatched junction bases numbered 15, after V lost 4 bases and J lost 4 bases. The CDR3 loop spans 19 amino acids. CDR3 protein: CASSPRTSGISHQYNEQFF. Here the CDR3 DNA reads TGTGCCAGCAGCCCTCGGACTAGCGGGATCTCACACCAATACAATGAGCAGTTCTTC.

This clone was found once. V gene TRBV28 combines with J gene TRBJ2-7; 7 bases are shared with TRBD2. The length of the CDR3 is 15 residues. V lost 5 bases and J lost 1; bases outside the gene matches: 8. Germline CDR1 reads MDHEN; CDR2 reads SYDVKM. The CDR3 is CASSLTAGLSYEQYF. The CDR3 region has the DNA TGTGCCAGCAGTCTAACAGCGGGGCTTTCCTACGAGCAGTACTTC.